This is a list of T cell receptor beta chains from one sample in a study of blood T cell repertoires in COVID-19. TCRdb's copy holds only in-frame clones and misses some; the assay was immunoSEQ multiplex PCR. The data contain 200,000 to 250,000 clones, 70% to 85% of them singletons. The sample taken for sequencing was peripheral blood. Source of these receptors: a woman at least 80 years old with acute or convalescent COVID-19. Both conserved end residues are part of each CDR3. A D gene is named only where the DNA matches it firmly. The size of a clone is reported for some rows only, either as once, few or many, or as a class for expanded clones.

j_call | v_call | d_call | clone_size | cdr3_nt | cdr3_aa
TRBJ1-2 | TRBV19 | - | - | TGTGCCAGTAGTATCCTGGGGGCAGTCGACTATGGCTACACCTTC | CASSILGAVDYGYTF
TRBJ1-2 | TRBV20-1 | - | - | TGCAGTGCTAGGTTTCAGTATGGCTACACCTTC | CSARFQYGYTF
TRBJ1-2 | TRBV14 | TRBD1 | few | TGTGCCAGCAGCTTTCGGACAGGCTCTAACTATGGCTACACCTTC | CASSFRTGSNYGYTF
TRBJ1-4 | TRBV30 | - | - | TGTGCCTGGAGTTTAACAACTAATGAAAAACTGTTTTTT | CAWSLTTNEKLFF
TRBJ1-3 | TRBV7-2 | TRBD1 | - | TGTGCCAGCAGCCCCGGGACAGGGGTAGGAAACACCATATATTTT | CASSPGTGVGNTIYF
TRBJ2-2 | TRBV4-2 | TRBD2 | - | TGTGCCAGCAGCCAAGAGCCGGGGGGTCACTTCGACTTTATGGGGACCGGGGAGCTGTTTTTT | CASSQEPGGHFDFMGTGELFF
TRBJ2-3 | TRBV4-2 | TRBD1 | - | TGTGCCAGCAGCCAAGAGGGACAGTTGAGCACAGATACGCAGTATTTT | CASSQEGQLSTDTQYF
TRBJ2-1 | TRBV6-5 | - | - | TGTGCCAGCAGTTACCGGACTAACAATGAGCAGTTCTTC | CASSYRTNNEQFF
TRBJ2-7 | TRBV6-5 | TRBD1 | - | TGTGCCAGCAAGGGGTCGGACAGGAAAGTATACGAGCAGTACTTC | CASKGSDRKVYEQYF
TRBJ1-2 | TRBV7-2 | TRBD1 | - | TGTGCCAGCAGGGGCCCGGGACAGCCAAATTATGGCTACACCTTC | CASRGPGQPNYGYTF
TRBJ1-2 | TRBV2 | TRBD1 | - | TGTGCCAGCAGGGGGGCAGGGGGAATGTATGGCTACACCTTC | CASRGAGGMYGYTF
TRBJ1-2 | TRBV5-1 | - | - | TGCGCCAGCAGCTTGTCGGGGAGTAGCTATGGCTACACCTTC | CASSLSGSSYGYTF
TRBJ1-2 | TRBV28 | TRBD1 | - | TGTGCCAGCACAGGAGGGGGCGGGCCGGCCCTCTATGGCTACACCTTC | CASTGGGGPALYGYTF
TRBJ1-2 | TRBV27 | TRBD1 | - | TGTGCCAGCAGTACCCGGGCCAGGGGGGACTATGGCTACACCTTC | CASSTRARGDYGYTF
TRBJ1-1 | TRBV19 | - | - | TGTGCCAGTACTACAGGACAACGGAACACTGAAGCTTTCTTT | CASTTGQRNTEAFF
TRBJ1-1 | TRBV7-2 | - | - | TGTGCCAGCCGTATACAGGGATACACTGAAGCTTTCTTT | CASRIQGYTEAFF
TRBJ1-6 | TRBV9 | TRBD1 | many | TGTGCCAGCAGCGTAGACGGGACAGGTCCTTGGCCCCTCCACTTT | CASSVDGTGPWPLHF
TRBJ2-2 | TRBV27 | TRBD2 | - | TGTGCCAGCAGTGCGACTAGCGGGAGTCCCGCCGGGGAGCTGTTTTTT | CASSATSGSPAGELFF
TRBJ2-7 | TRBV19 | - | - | TGTGCCAGTAGACCGGGACTTACCTCCTACGAGCAGTACTTC | CASRPGLTSYEQYF
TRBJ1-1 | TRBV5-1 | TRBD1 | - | TGCGCCAGCAGCTTCTCACTGGGACAGGTGAACACTGAAGCTTTCTTT | CASSFSLGQVNTEAFF
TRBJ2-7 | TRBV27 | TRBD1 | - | TGTGCCAGCAGTTTACTTGTGGCAGGGGGTGTTTACGAGCAGTACTTC | CASSLLVAGGVYEQYF
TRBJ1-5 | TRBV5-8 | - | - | TGTGCCAGCAGTAAAACCAGAAATCAGCCCCAGCATTTT | CASSKTRNQPQHF
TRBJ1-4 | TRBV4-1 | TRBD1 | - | TGCGCCAGCAGCCAAGCCGGGAATCCAGGGGGTGGTGAAAAACTGTTTTTT | CASSQAGNPGGGEKLFF
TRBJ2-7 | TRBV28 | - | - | TGTGCCAGCAGTACCGGGGGTTTGACCTACGAGCAGTACTTC | CASSTGGLTYEQYF
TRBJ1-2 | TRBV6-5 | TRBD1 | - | TGTGCCAGCAGTTCCCACGGACAGGACTATGGCTACACCTTC | CASSSHGQDYGYTF
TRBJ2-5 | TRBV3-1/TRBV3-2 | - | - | TGTGCCAGCAACCAGGGGGGGGACGGAAAGACCCAGTACTTC | CASNQGGDGKTQYF
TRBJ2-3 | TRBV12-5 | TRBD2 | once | TGTGCTAGTGGTAGGGGACTAGCGGGAGTCACAGATACGCAGTATTTT | CASGRGLAGVTDTQYF
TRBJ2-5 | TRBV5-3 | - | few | TGTGCCAGAAGCTTGAGACTAGACTACAACCAAGAGACCCAGTACTTC | CARSLRLDYNQETQYF